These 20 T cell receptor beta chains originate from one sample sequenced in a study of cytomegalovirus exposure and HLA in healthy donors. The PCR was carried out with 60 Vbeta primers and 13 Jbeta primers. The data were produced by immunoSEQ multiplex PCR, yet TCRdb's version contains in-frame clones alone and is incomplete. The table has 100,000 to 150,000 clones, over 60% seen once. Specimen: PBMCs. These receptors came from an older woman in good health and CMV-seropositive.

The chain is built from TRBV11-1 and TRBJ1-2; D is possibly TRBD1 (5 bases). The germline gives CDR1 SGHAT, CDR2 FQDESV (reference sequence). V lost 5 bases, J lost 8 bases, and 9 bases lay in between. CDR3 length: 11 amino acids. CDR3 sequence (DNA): TGTGCCAGCAGCACGGGACTGGGCTACACCTTC. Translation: CASSTGLGYTF.

The CDR3 nucleotides are TGTGCCAGCAGCCGGGGACTAGCCACTCAAGAGACCCAGTACTTC. It codes for CASSRGLATQETQYF. The V and J genes are TRBV7-2 and TRBJ2-5; 9 positions match TRBD2. Germline assignment: CDR1 SGHTA and CDR2 FQGNSA. V lost 5 bases, J lost 2 bases, and 6 bases stayed unmatched. This CDR3 region has 15 residues.

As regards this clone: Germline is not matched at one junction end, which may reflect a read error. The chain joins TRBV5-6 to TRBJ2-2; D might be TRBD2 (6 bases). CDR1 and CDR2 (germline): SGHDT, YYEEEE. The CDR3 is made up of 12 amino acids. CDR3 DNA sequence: TGTGCCAGCAGCTTTTTGCCCGGGGGGCTGTTTTTT. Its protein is CASSFLPGGLFF.

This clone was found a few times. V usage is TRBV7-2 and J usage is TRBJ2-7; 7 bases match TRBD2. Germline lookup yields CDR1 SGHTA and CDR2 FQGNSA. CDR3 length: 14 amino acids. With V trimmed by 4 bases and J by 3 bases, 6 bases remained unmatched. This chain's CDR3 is CASSSGLDFYEQYF. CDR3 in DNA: TGTGCCAGCAGCTCCGGACTAGACTTCTACGAGCAGTACTTC.

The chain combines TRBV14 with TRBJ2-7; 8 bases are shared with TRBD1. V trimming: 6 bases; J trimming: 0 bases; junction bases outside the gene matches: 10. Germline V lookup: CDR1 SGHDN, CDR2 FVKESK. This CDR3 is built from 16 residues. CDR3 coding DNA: TGTGCCAGCAGTCTTCGCCGACAGGGGAGCTCCTACGAGCAGTACTTC. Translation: CASSLRRQGSSYEQYF.

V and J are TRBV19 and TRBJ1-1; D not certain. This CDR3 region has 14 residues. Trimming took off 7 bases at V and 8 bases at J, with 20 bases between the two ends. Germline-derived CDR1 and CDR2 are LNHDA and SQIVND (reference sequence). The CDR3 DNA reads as TGTGCCAGTACCGCGGAAGATGGTCCGCTAGAAGCTTTCTTT. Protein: CASTAEDGPLEAFF.

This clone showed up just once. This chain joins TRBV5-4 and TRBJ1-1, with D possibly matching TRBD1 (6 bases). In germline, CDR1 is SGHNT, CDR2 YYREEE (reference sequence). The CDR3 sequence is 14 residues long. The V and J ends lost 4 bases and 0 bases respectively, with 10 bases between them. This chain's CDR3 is CASSKGVMNTEAFF. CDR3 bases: TGTGCCAGCAGCAAGGGGGTCATGAACACTGAAGCTTTCTTT.

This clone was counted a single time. CDR3 amino acids: CASSEAVAGGQKTQYF. The CDR3 coding sequence is TGTGCCAGCAGTGAAGCGGTAGCGGGAGGGCAAAAGACCCAGTACTTC. This chain connects TRBV6-1 to TRBJ2-5; 11 bases map to TRBD2. Germline loops: CDR1 MNHNS, CDR2 SASEGT. V shed 0 bases, J shed 6 bases, and the junction held 6 bases outside the gene matches. CDR3 length: 16 amino acids.

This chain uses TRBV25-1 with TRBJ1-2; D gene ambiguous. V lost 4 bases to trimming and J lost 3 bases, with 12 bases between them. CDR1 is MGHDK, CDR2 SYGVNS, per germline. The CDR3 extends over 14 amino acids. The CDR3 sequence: CASSGVGAHYGYTF. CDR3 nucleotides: TGTGCCAGCAGTGGAGTGGGAGCTCACTATGGCTACACCTTC.

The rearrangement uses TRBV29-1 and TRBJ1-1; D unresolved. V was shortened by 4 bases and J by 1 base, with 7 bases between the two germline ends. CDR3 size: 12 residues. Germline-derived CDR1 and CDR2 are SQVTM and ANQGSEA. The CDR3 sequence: CSVVGENTEAFF. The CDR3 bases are TGCAGCGTTGTTGGAGAGAACACTGAAGCTTTCTTT.

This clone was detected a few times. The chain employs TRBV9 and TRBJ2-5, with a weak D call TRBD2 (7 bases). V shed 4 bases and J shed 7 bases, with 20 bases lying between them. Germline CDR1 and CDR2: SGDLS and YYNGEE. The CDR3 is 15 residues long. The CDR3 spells CASSLGEGGAATQYF. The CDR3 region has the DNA TGTGCCAGCAGCTTAGGGGAAGGGGGGGCCGCGACCCAGTACTTC.

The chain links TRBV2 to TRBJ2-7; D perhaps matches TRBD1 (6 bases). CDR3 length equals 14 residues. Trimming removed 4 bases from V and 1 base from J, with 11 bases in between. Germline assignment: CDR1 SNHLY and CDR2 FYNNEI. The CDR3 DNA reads TGTGCCAGCAGTGTCACAGGGTATTCCTACGAGCAGTACTTC. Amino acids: CASSVTGYSYEQYF. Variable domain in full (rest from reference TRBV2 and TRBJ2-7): EPEVTQTPSHQVTQMGQEVILRCVPISNHLYFYWYRQILGQKVEFLVSFYNNEISEKSEIFDDQFSVERPDGSNFTLKIRSTKLEDSAMYFCASSVTGYSYEQYFGPGTRLTVT.

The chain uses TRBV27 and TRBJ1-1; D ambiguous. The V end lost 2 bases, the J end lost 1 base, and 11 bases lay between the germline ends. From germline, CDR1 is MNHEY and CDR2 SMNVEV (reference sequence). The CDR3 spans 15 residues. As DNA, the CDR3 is TGTGCCAGCAGTTTAAACGGACTAGAGAACACTGAAGCTTTCTTT. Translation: CASSLNGLENTEAFF.

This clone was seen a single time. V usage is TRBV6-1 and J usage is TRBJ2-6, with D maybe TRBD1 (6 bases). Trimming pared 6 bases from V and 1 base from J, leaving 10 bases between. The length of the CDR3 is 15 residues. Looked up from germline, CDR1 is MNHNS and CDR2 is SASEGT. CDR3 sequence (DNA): TGTGCCAGCAGGACGACAGGATCTGGGGCCAACGTCCTGACTTTC. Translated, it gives CASRTTGSGANVLTF.

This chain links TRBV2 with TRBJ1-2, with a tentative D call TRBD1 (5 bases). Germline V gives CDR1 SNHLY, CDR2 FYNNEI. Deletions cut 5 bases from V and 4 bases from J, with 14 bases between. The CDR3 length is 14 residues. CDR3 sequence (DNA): TGTGCCAGCAGTTCTGGGCAAGGGGCCTATGGCTACACCTTC. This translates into CASSSGQGAYGYTF.

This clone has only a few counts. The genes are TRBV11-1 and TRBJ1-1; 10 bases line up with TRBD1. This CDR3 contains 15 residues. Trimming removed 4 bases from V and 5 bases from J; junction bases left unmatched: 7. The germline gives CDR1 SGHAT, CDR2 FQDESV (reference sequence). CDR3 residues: CASSWDRGGKTEAFF. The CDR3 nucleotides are TGTGCCAGCAGCTGGGACAGGGGAGGAAAAACTGAAGCTTTCTTT.

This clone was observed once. The CDR3: CASSFVGGGSEATDTQYF. In DNA form, the CDR3 reads TGTGCCAGCAGCTTCGTGGGTGGCGGGAGTGAGGCAACAGATACGCAGTATTTT. The chain combines TRBV7-2 with TRBJ2-3; TRBD2 matches at 7 bases. The CDR3 loop spans 18 amino acids. From germline, CDR1 is SGHTA and CDR2 FQGNSA. The junction had 15 bases not matched to a gene; V was cut back by 3 bases and J by 3 bases.

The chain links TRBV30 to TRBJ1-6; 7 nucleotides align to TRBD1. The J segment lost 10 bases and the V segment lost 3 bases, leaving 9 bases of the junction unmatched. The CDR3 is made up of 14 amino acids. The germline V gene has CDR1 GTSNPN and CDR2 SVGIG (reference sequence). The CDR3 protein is CAWRLTGDISPLHF. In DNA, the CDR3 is TGTGCCTGGAGGCTAACAGGGGATATCTCACCCCTCCACTTT.

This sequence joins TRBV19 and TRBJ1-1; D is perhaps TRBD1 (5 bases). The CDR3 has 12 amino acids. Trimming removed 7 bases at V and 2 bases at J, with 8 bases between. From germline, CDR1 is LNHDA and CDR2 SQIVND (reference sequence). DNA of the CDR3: TGTGCCAGTAAAGACAGAAACACTGAAGCTTTCTTT. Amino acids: CASKDRNTEAFF.

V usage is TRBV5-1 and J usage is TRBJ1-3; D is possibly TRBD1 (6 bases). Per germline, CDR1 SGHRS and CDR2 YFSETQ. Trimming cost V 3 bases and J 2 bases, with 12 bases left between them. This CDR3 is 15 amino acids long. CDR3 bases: TGCGCCAGCAGCTCTCAGGGGTCTCCTGGAAACACCATATATTTT. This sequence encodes CASSSQGSPGNTIYF. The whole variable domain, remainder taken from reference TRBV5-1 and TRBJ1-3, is KAGVTQTPRYLIKTRGQQVTLSCSPISGHRSVSWYQQTPGQGLQFLFEYFSETQRNKGNFPGRFSGRQFSNSRSEMNVSTLELGDSALYLCASSSQGSPGNTIYFGEGSWLTVV.